The 2 T cell receptor beta chains below all came from one sample that was sequenced in a study of blood T cell repertoires in COVID-19 (dated by TCRdb to between 2020 and 2021). The method was the immunoSEQ multiplex PCR assay. In its TCRdb copy, this immuneACCESS table keeps in-frame sequences only and misses some clones. Where compared with another copy, unresolved V genes explain less than half of these, and the others have no known cause. The sample table records a few hundred thousand clones; more than 85% of these occur just once. The ten largest clones add up to over 1.5% of the sample. Sequenced sample: peripheral blood. The receptors come from a man between 40 and 49 years old with active or convalescent COVID-19.

The V call is TRBV10-1, the J call TRBJ1-1; TRBD1 matches 7 bases. This CDR3 has 15 residues. The germline gives CDR1 WNHNN, CDR2 SYGVQD (reference sequence). Losses at the gene ends were 3 bases for V and 2 bases for J; bases not matched to a gene: 6. In DNA form, the CDR3 reads TGCGCCAGCAGTGACCCCGGGACAGCTAACACTGAAGCTTTCTTT. It codes for CASSDPGTANTEAFF.

This sequence joins TRBV7-6 and TRBJ1-6; D perhaps matches TRBD1 (5 bases). Trimming cost V 2 bases and J 5 bases, with 10 bases left between them. The germline V gene has CDR1 SGHVS and CDR2 FNYEAQ. CDR3 size: 15 residues. The CDR3 bases are TGTGCCAGCAGCTTACAGGGATCCGATAATTCACCCCTCCACTTT. Translating it yields CASSLQGSDNSPLHF.